This entry concerns a single TCR beta chain. Antigen specificity is unknown. The entry originates in a study of cytotoxic CD8 clonotypes in ibrutinib-treated CLL. Points from the study as a whole: Increased clonality at ibrutinib response gave way to a return toward baseline at progression.

Using immunoSEQ multiplex PCR, the repertoire was profiled, and TCRdb retains in-frame clones only, with some absent. The sample lists about 180,000 clones, roughly four fifths occurring once. The length of the CDR3 is 17 residues. CDR1 is KGHSH, CDR2 LQKENI, per germline. V trimming: 2 bases; J trimming: 7 bases; junction bases outside the gene matches: 12. The clonotype comes from a human donor with chronic lymphocytic leukemia. Sequencing used PBMCs, obtained after 24 months of ibrutinib treatment. This chain connects TRBV18 to TRBJ1-5; 9 bases fit TRBD1. DNA of the CDR3: TGTGCCAGCTCACCATGGGCCCCGACAGGGGGTGGCCAGCCCCAGCATTTT. This codes for CASSPWAPTGGGQPQHF.